The clone carrying this T cell receptor beta chain was observed a few times. The data are from a study of T-cell memory formation after mild COVID-19. This CDR3 has 13 residues. From germline, CDR1 is SGHTA and CDR2 FQGNSA. Trimming took off 5 bases at V and 4 bases at J, with 11 bases between the two ends. The TCR alpha and TCR beta cDNA libraries, bearing sample barcodes and UMIs, were generated by 5'RACE using constant-segment primers. MiXCR, applied by TCRdb to the 5' RACE reads, yields one record per CDR3 protein. The sample contains more than 300,000 distinct CDR3 sequences, roughly an eighth of which appear only once.

The specimen sequenced was PBMCs or a T cell subset sorted from them (not recorded which). The chain uses TRBV7-2 and TRBJ1-1; D is uncertain. This clonotype was obtained from a man aged 18 to 29 who had mild COVID-19 (a few samples of this study predate the infection). Cell type and time point are not known. Here the CDR3 reads CASSPNWGTEAFF. The CDR3, as DNA: TGTGCCAGCAGCCCTAACTGGGGCACTGAAGCTTTCTTT.